This T cell receptor (beta chain) was sequenced in a study of blood T cell repertoires in COVID-19. Study context: Samples taken during acute and convalescent COVID-19 were collected in the United States, Italy and Spain. From T cells, B-cell-depleted T cells, or PBMCs came the material, which was cDNA or gDNA.

Authors' analysis steps: Amplification of reference gene primers provided the estimated nucleated cell counts. TCRdb's copy holds only in-frame clones and misses some; the assay was immunoSEQ multiplex PCR. Clone size and the V and J calls come from that table; the DNA yielded D and trimming. Of 88,000 or so clones listed, 65% to 90% are singletons. The CDR3 has 14 amino acids. Per the germline V gene, CDR1 is KGHDR and CDR2 is SFDVKD. Between the trimmed V and J ends, which lost 5 bases and 2 bases, there was a span of 8 bases. Source material: peripheral blood. The J gene is TRBJ2-2, the V gene TRBV24-1; D possibly corresponds to TRBD1 (6 bases). This receptor was taken from a man in his 60s with acute or convalescent COVID-19. The CDR3 bases are TGTGCCACCAGTGCGGACAGAAACACCGGGGAGCTGTTTTTT. It yields the protein CATSADRNTGELFF.